The entry that follows covers one TCR beta chain sequence. No antigen is known for it. Germline V gene lookup returns CDR1 SQVTM and CDR2 ANQGSEA. The CDR3 has 12 amino acids. V was pared by 5 bases and J by 4 bases, with 11 bases between. This specimen belongs to a study of OX40 agonist ivuxolimab in advanced cancers. If patients had autoimmune disease history or systemic immunosuppression, they were excluded. Regarding the study as a whole: People who partly responded at 0.1-3.0 mg/kg had some of the least clonal expansion seen.

TCRdb keeps only in-frame clones here, not all; method: immunoSEQ multiplex PCR. Of tens of thousands of clones listed, roughly nine tenths are singletons. This rearrangement joins TRBV29-1 to TRBJ1-2; possible D gene TRBD1, 5 bases. The TCR originated in an adult with an advanced solid tumor such as melanoma, head and neck, liver or kidney cancer. The sample consisted of CD4+ or CD8+ T cells sorted from blood, taken in a trial of the OX40 agonist ivuxolimab. The CDR3 nucleotides read TGCAGCGTTTTAGTCAGGGTCTATGGCTACACCTTC. The encoded protein is CSVLVRVYGYTF.